Below, 24 T cell receptor beta chains from the same sample are listed, as sequenced in a study of blood T cell repertoires in COVID-19. The table came from immunoSEQ multiplex PCR; TCRdb's copy has only in-frame clones and leaves some out. Here the sample spans about 36,000 clones, just over 90% being singletons. The specimen sequenced was peripheral blood. The receptors stem from a human donor in a cohort sampled during active COVID-19.

V usage is TRBV9 and J usage is TRBJ2-1, with 9 bases that match TRBD1. Per germline, CDR1 SGDLS and CDR2 YYNGEE. This CDR3 is 14 amino acids long. The junction had 1 base not matched to a gene; V was cut back by 4 bases and J by 2 bases. CDR3 bases: TGTGCCAGCAGCCGACAGGGGGCCTACAATGAGCAGTTCTTC. It codes for CASSRQGAYNEQFF. The full variable domain, in which reference TRBV9 and TRBJ2-1 provide the parts outside the CDR3, is DSGVTQTPKHLITATGQRVTLRCSPRSGDLSVYWYQQSLDQGLQFLIQYYNGEERAKGNILERFSAQQFPDLHSELNLSSLELGDSALYFCASSRQGAYNEQFFGPGTRLTVL.

This clone occurred once. The V gene is TRBV24-1, the J gene TRBJ2-3; 7 nucleotides match TRBD2. V shed 3 bases, J shed 6 bases, and the junction held 11 bases outside the gene matches. This CDR3 is 16 amino acids long. Germline V CDR1 and CDR2: KGHDR, SFDVKD. Here the CDR3 reads CATSDKAGAYSDTQYF. The CDR3 coding sequence is TGTGCCACCAGTGATAAGGCGGGAGCTTACTCGGATACGCAGTATTTT.

The count of this clone is one. This chain joins TRBV5-4 and TRBJ2-1, with D perhaps TRBD2 (6 bases). CDR1 is SGHNT and CDR2 is YYREEE in the germline V gene (reference sequence). This CDR3 comprises 15 residues. Trimming removed 6 bases from V and 4 bases from J, with 17 bases in between. The CDR3 coding sequence is TGTGCCAGCAAAACTGGAGGGCCTCAATACAATGAGCAGTTCTTC. Protein: CASKTGGPQYNEQFF. Full variable domain (outside the CDR3, taken from reference TRBV5-4 and TRBJ2-1): ETGVTQSPTHLIKTRGQQVTLRCSSQSGHNTVSWYQQALGQGPQFIFQYYREEENGRGNFPPRFSGLQFPNYSSELNVNALELDDSALYLCASKTGGPQYNEQFFGPGTRLTVL.

The CDR3 reads CASSRGQENTEAFF. CDR3 DNA sequence: TGCGCCAGCAGTCGGGGACAGGAGAACACTGAAGCTTTCTTT. The chain joins TRBV5-1 to TRBJ1-1; 8 bases match TRBD1. Germline CDR1 reads SGHRS; CDR2 reads YFSETQ. The trim removed 5 bases at V and 1 base at J, leaving 4 bases unmatched. The CDR3 has 14 amino acids.

The chain couples TRBV27 to TRBJ2-1; 7 nucleotides align to TRBD2. V was pared by 6 bases and J by 0 bases, with 5 bases of the junction left unmatched. CDR1 and CDR2 (germline): MNHEY, SMNVEV (reference sequence). This CDR3 region has 15 residues. This CDR3 reads CASSPGRGSYNEQFF. The CDR3 DNA reads TGTGCCAGCAGCCCTGGGAGGGGCTCCTACAATGAGCAGTTCTTC.

This rearrangement joins TRBV28 to TRBJ2-7; TRBD1 is a possible D gene (6 bases). V was pared by 4 bases and J by 5 bases, with 9 bases between. Germline CDR1 reads MDHEN; CDR2 reads SYDVKM. CDR3 length equals 12 residues. The CDR3 spells CASSSNRDEQYF. The CDR3 coding sequence is TGTGCCAGCAGTTCGAACAGGGACGAGCAGTACTTC.

The V gene is TRBV21-1, the J gene TRBJ1-1; the D call TRBD1 from the table was never checked on the DNA. TRBV21-1 is given as a pseudogene. The CDR3 runs 15 residues. DNA of the CDR3: TGTGCCAGCAGCAACTGGACAGGCCCGAACACTGAAGCTTTCTTT. It yields the protein CASSNWTGPNTEAFF.

The rearrangement joins TRBV30 to TRBJ2-7; 10 bases align to TRBD1. The germline V gene encodes CDR1 GTSNPN and CDR2 SVGIG (reference sequence). With V trimmed by 2 bases and J by 5 bases, 3 bases remained unmatched. The CDR3 runs to 13 residues. The CDR3 region is CAWSRDRGNEQYF. As DNA, the CDR3 is TGTGCCTGGAGTAGGGACAGGGGAAACGAGCAGTACTTC. The whole variable domain, filled in from reference TRBV30 and TRBJ2-7, reads SQTIHQWPATLVQPVGSPLSLECTVEGTSNPNLYWYRQAAGRGLQLLFYSVGIGQISSEVPQNLSASRPQDRQFILSSKKLLLSDSGFYLCAWSRDRGNEQYFGPGTRLTVT.

The genes are TRBV7-8 and TRBJ1-1; D unresolved. Germline V gene lookup returns CDR1 SGHVS and CDR2 FQNEAQ. This CDR3 has 16 residues. V gave up 2 bases and J gave up 1 base, with 14 bases separating them. The CDR3 protein is CASSLKPGLGNTEAFF. Here the CDR3 DNA reads TGTGCCAGCAGCTTAAAGCCCGGGTTGGGGAACACTGAAGCTTTCTTT.

This chain links TRBV7-2 with TRBJ1-3; D unclear. CDR3 length equals 15 residues. Trimming took off 2 bases at V and 0 bases at J, with 8 bases between the two ends. Germline values: CDR1 SGHTA, CDR2 FQGNSA. The CDR3 region is CASSLSGSSGNTIYF. The CDR3 region has the DNA TGTGCCAGCAGCTTAAGTGGGAGCTCTGGAAACACCATATATTTT.

Note on this clone: An end of the junction does not agree with germline; a read error may underlie this. The gene calls are TRBV30 and TRBJ1-2; D is possibly TRBD1 (5 bases). Germline V gives CDR1 GTSNPN, CDR2 SVGIG (reference sequence). CDR3 length: 12 amino acids. The CDR3 spells CGGARINYGYTF. The CDR3 region has the DNA TGCGGGGGAGCACGGATTAACTATGGCTACACCTTC.

CDR3 amino acids: CASSLGPDRSEQYF. CDR3 in DNA: TGTGCCAGCAGCTTAGGCCCCGACAGGAGCGAGCAGTACTTC. V is TRBV11-2 and J is TRBJ2-7; a weak D match, TRBD1 (6 bases). The CDR3 is 14 amino acids. Germline lookup yields CDR1 SGHAT and CDR2 FQNNGV. The V end was cut by 1 base, the J end by 6 bases, with 13 bases between.

V and J are TRBV5-1 and TRBJ1-6, with 7 bases fitting TRBD1. Germline loops: CDR1 SGHRS, CDR2 YFSETQ. This CDR3 contains 15 residues. The ends lost 4 bases at V and 5 bases at J; junction bases unmatched: 6. The CDR3 spells CASSDRDSNNSPLHF. CDR3 nucleotides: TGCGCCAGCAGCGACCGGGACAGCAATAATTCACCCCTCCACTTT.

The chain combines TRBV2 with TRBJ1-1, with TRBD1 matching over 9 bases. The CDR3 covers 16 residues. V trimming: 6 bases; J trimming: 11 bases; junction bases outside the gene matches: 19. CDR1 is SNHLY, CDR2 FYNNEI, per germline. For the CDR3, the DNA is TGTGCCAGCAGGACCCCGGGACAGGGAACCCGCCTGTGGGCTTTCTTT. It codes for CASRTPGQGTRLWAFF.

The chain couples TRBV28 to TRBJ2-7, with D perhaps TRBD1 (6 bases). Germline V gene data show CDR1 as MDHEN and CDR2 as SYDVKM. The length of the CDR3 is 14 residues. Trimming pared 3 bases from V and 5 bases from J, leaving 14 bases between. Here the CDR3 reads CASSFQGRINEQYF. The CDR3 DNA follows: TGTGCCAGCAGTTTCCAGGGGCGCATCAACGAGCAGTACTTC.

This clone was observed a handful of times. V gene TRBV2 combines with J gene TRBJ2-7; 7 positions agree with TRBD2. Trimming took 3 bases from V and 6 from J; bases not matched to a gene: 8. Looked up from germline, CDR1 is SNHLY and CDR2 is FYNNEI. The CDR3 is 14 amino acids. The CDR3: CASSEEGGPSEQYF. CDR3 nucleotides: TGTGCCAGCAGTGAGGAGGGAGGGCCTTCCGAGCAGTACTTC.

V usage is TRBV4-3 and J usage is TRBJ2-7; 9 nucleotides match TRBD1. The trim removed 1 base at V and 2 bases at J, leaving 6 bases unmatched. CDR3 length equals 16 residues. Germline loops: CDR1 LGHNA, CDR2 YSLEER. The CDR3 DNA reads TGCGCCAGCAGCCAAGCTAGGGGGACAGGGACCTACGAGCAGTACTTC. It yields the protein CASSQARGTGTYEQYF.

V gene TRBV19 combines with J gene TRBJ2-1; TRBD2 matches 9 bases. V lost 3 bases to trimming and J lost 3 bases; unmatched junction nucleotides: 9. CDR3 length: 17 residues. From germline, CDR1 is LNHDA and CDR2 SQIVND (reference sequence). DNA of the CDR3: TGTGCCAGTAGTATTACAAAGGTTAGCGGGAGCTACAATGAGCAGTTCTTC. This sequence encodes CASSITKVSGSYNEQFF.

CDR3 protein: CASSREPRGYEQYF. CDR3 coding DNA: TGTGCCAGCAGCCGCGAACCCCGGGGGTACGAGCAGTACTTC. The V gene is TRBV3-1 (or the pseudogene TRBV3-2), the J gene TRBJ2-7, with a weak D call TRBD2 (6 bases). Looked up from germline, CDR1 is LGHDT and CDR2 is YNNKEL (reference sequence). The CDR3 loop spans 14 amino acids. V lost 4 bases and J 4 bases, leaving 14 bases between the germline ends.

The chain carries TRBV6-5 and TRBJ1-1; weak D call: TRBD1 (5 bases). Trimming took off 6 bases at V and 1 base at J, with 12 bases between the two ends. The CDR3 has 14 amino acids. Germline V gene lookup returns CDR1 MNHEY and CDR2 SVGAGI. The CDR3 spells CASRELTGNTEAFF. In nucleotides, the CDR3 is TGTGCCAGCAGAGAGCTTACAGGGAACACTGAAGCTTTCTTT.

The count of this clone is one. V and J are TRBV7-6 and TRBJ2-1; 9 bases are shared with TRBD1. Germline V CDR1 and CDR2: SGHVS, FNYEAQ. This CDR3 region has 14 residues. Trimming removed 6 bases from V and 4 bases from J; junction bases left unmatched: 4. This chain's CDR3 is CASRPGQGYNEQFF. CDR3 sequence (DNA): TGTGCCAGCAGACCCGGACAGGGGTACAATGAGCAGTTCTTC.

This chain connects TRBV2 to TRBJ1-1; 7 bases are shared with TRBD1. This CDR3 is built from 13 residues. Germline V gene lookup returns CDR1 SNHLY and CDR2 FYNNEI. Germline trimming cut 6 bases from V and 7 bases from J; bases unmatched to any gene: 8. CDR3 sequence (DNA): TGTGCCAGCAGCAGAGGGGGCTCATTTGAAGCTTTCTTT. Translation: CASSRGGSFEAFF.

V and J are TRBV7-2 and TRBJ2-1; D possibly corresponds to TRBD2 (5 bases). V was clipped by 0 bases and J by 8 bases, with 14 bases between them. Germline V gives CDR1 SGHTA, CDR2 FQGNSA. The CDR3 has 15 residues. CDR3 sequence: CASSLARPGRDEQFF. The CDR3, as DNA: TGTGCCAGCAGCTTAGCAAGGCCCGGGCGGGATGAGCAGTTCTTC.

The chain uses TRBV7-9 and TRBJ1-1; 7 positions match TRBD1. Looked up from germline, CDR1 is SEHNR and CDR2 is FQNEAQ (reference sequence). The CDR3 has 15 residues. J was trimmed by 5 bases and V by 6 bases; bases with no gene match: 12. This CDR3 reads CASRPQGGTRTEAFF. The CDR3 DNA reads as TGTGCCAGCAGACCTCAGGGGGGAACTCGGACTGAAGCTTTCTTT.